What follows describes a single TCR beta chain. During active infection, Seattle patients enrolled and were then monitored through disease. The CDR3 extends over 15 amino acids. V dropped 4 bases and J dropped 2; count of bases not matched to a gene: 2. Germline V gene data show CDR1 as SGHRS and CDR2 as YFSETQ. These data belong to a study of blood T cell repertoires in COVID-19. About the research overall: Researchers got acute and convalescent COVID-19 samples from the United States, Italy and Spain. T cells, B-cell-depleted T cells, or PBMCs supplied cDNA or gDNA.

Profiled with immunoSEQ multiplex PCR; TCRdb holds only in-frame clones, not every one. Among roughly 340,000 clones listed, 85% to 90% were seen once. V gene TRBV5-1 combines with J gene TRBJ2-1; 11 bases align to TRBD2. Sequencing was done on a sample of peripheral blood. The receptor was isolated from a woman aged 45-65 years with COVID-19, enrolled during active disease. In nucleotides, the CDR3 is TGCGCCAGCAGCCCGGGACTAGCGGCCTACAATGAGCAGTTCTTC. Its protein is CASSPGLAAYNEQFF.